This T cell receptor beta chain was found in a study of T-cell reconstitution after alpha-beta-depleted transplantation in children. Notes on the study in general: The main origin of T-cell counts and diversity one year after transplant was newly produced T cells. About two months after transplant, alpha-beta T cells reportedly came from several hundred expanded graft clones. Recipient T cells and thymic progenitors that survived were the source of the high TCRbeta diversity seen at day 60 in some patients.

Library preparation (for TCRbeta) was performed with unique molecular identifiers. TCRdb re-called the PCR reads through MiXCR, storing one row per CDR3 protein. The sample has 450,000 to 600,000 distinct CDR3 sequences, 10% to 15% seen once. Trimming cost V 7 bases and J 4 bases; bases outside gene matches: 20. This CDR3 spans 19 amino acids. Of note for this clonotype: Its antigen is not identified.

The specimen was PBMCs, mostly from graft donor cells, collected 360 days after TCRalphabeta/CD19-depleted stem cell transplant. This chain uses TRBV12-3 or TRBV12-4 with TRBJ2-2; 8 bases map to TRBD2. The sequence came from a male patient between 10 and 17 years old who had a stem cell transplant for acute myeloid leukemia, so the T cells may come from the graft donor. This chain's CDR3 is CASNTQIGVAGTSTGELFF. CDR3 DNA sequence: TGTGCCAGCAACACCCAAATTGGGGTAGCGGGGACGAGCACCGGGGAGCTGTTTTTT.